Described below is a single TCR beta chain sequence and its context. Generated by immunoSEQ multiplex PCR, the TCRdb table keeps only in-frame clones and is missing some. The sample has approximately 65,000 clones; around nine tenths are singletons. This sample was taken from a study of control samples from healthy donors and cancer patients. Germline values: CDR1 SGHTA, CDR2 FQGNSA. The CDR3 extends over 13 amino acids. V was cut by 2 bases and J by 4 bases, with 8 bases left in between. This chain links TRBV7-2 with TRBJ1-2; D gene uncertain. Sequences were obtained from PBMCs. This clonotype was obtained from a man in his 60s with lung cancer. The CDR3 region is CASSLLVSYGYTF. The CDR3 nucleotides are TGTGCCAGCAGCTTACTGGTCAGCTATGGCTACACCTTC.